The 17 T cell receptor beta chains given below trace back to one sample, sequenced in a study of blood T cells in healthy people across ages. Next came a second PCR, run for about 7 to 12 cycles, which used a sample-barcoded 5' primer along with a J-beta primer mix. TCRdb ran MiXCR on the 5' RACE reads and lists one entry per CDR3 protein. The sample comprises around 870,000 distinct CDR3 sequences, more than 25% of which are singletons, and roughly a sixth rests with the top ten. Sequenced sample: blood. These receptors originate from a woman aged 80 or over in good health.

There are many counts of this clonotype. The chain is built from TRBV28 and TRBJ2-7, with D possibly being TRBD1 or TRBD2 (5 bases each). This CDR3 is 15 amino acids long. Per germline, CDR1 MDHEN and CDR2 SYDVKM. V was pared by 2 bases and J by 0 bases, with 11 bases between. The CDR3 DNA reads TGTGCCAGCAGTTTAGGGACGGTGAGCTCCTACGAGCAGTACTTC. It yields the protein CASSLGTVSSYEQYF.

Of note for this clonotype: A clone one base away is much larger, so this may be a read error. The chain has TRBV10-3 and TRBJ1-2; a possible D gene is TRBD1 (6 bases). V was trimmed by 1 base and J by 4 bases, leaving 19 bases between them. This CDR3 is 17 amino acids long. In germline, CDR1 is ENHRY, CDR2 SYGVKD. The CDR3: CAISEFRTDRRSYGYTF. Written as DNA, the CDR3 is TGTGCCATCAGTGAGTTCCGGACAGATCGCCGTTCCTATGGCTACACCTTC.

The chain recombines TRBV2 with TRBJ2-7; the match to TRBD1 covers 9 bases. CDR3 length: 15 amino acids. With V trimmed by 6 bases and J by 5 bases, 11 bases remained unmatched. Germline V gene lookup returns CDR1 SNHLY and CDR2 FYNNEI. The CDR3 DNA reads TGTGCCAGCAGAACCGGGACAGGGACCTGGAACGAGCAGTACTTC. This gives the protein CASRTGTGTWNEQYF. Full variable domain (rest looked up from reference TRBV2 and TRBJ2-7): EPEVTQTPSHQVTQMGQEVILRCVPISNHLYFYWYRQILGQKVEFLVSFYNNEISEKSEIFDDQFSVERPDGSNFTLKIRSTKLEDSAMYFCASRTGTGTWNEQYFGPGTRLTVT.

This clonotype was detected many times. The chain uses TRBV12-3 or TRBV12-4 and TRBJ1-2, with D perhaps matching TRBD1 (5 bases). The CDR3 spans 14 residues. With 0 bases removed from V and 7 bases from J, the gap between germline ends came to 12 bases. The CDR3 nucleotides are TGTGCCAGCAGTTTAGCAGCAGGGTCCGGTGGCTACACCTTC. Translating gives CASSLAAGSGGYTF.

This chain uses TRBV9 with TRBJ2-3, with D tentatively TRBD2 (5 bases). CDR3 length equals 16 residues. V was cut by 0 bases and J by 6 bases, with 17 bases left in between. CDR1 and CDR2 from the germline V gene are SGDLS and YYNGEE. This CDR3 reads CASSVASTGSEDTQYF. In DNA, the CDR3 is TGTGCCAGCAGCGTAGCATCGACGGGGAGCGAGGATACGCAGTATTTT. Using reference TRBV9 and TRBJ2-3 for the parts outside the CDR3, the full variable domain is DSGVTQTPKHLITATGQRVTLRCSPRSGDLSVYWYQQSLDQGLQFLIQYYNGEERAKGNILERFSAQQFPDLHSELNLSSLELGDSALYFCASSVASTGSEDTQYFGPGTRLTVL.

The table lists this clonotype with many counts. V is TRBV6-2 or TRBV6-3 and J is TRBJ2-7; TRBD1 matches 10 bases. The V gene's germline CDR1 is MNHEY and CDR2 SVGEGT. The length of the CDR3 is 15 residues. V dropped 2 bases and J dropped 3; count of bases not matched to a gene: 4. In DNA, the CDR3 is TGTGCCAGCAGTTACGGATGGACAGGGGGCTACGAGCAGTACTTC. Translated, it gives CASSYGWTGGYEQYF.

Ten or more counts support this clonotype. The gene calls are TRBV5-5 and TRBJ2-5, with D possibly matching TRBD2 (5 bases). Trimming removed 1 base at V and 10 bases at J, with 17 bases between. This CDR3 has 14 residues. Germline values: CDR1 SGHKS, CDR2 YYEKEE (reference sequence). The CDR3 nucleotides are TGTGCCAGCAGCTTGCTTCCCACCGGAGGAGACCAGTACTTC. Its protein is CASSLLPTGGDQYF.

Comment on this clonotype: A much larger clone lies one base from this, so it may be a read error. The gene calls are TRBV7-9 and TRBJ2-1, with 11 nucleotides matching TRBD2. Germline CDR1 and CDR2: SEHNR and FQNEAQ (reference sequence). V was pared by 4 bases and J by 1 base, with 3 bases of the junction left unmatched. The CDR3 loop spans 16 amino acids. The CDR3 region is CASSCTSGGSYNEQFF. The CDR3 DNA follows: TGTGCCAGCAGCTGCACTAGCGGGGGATCCTACAATGAGCAGTTCTTC.

Comment on this clonotype: A much larger clone is a single base away; this may be a read error. The CDR3 DNA is TGCGCCAGCAGCTTGTTGCCAGGGGCGGGAGATACGCAGTATTTT. Residues: CASSLLPGAGDTQYF. The chain combines TRBV5-1 with TRBJ2-3; D perhaps matches TRBD1 (6 bases). V lost 1 base and J 5 bases, leaving 14 bases between the germline ends. The CDR3 is 15 amino acids. The germline gives CDR1 SGHRS, CDR2 YFSETQ.

The chain joins TRBV5-5 to TRBJ2-3; 13 nucleotides line up with TRBD2. Per germline, CDR1 SGHKS and CDR2 YYEKEE (reference sequence). The length of the CDR3 is 17 residues. J gave up 4 bases and V 0 bases, and 5 bases lay outside the gene matches. CDR3 sequence: CASSLETSGGPPDTQYF. The CDR3, as DNA: TGTGCCAGCAGCTTGGAGACTAGCGGGGGGCCCCCAGATACGCAGTATTTT.

This clonotype was counted many times. The genes are TRBV29-1 and TRBJ2-1, with a weak D call TRBD2 (5 bases). The CDR3 spans 13 residues. V was trimmed by 0 bases and J by 8 bases, leaving 11 bases between them. Germline CDR1 is SQVTM and CDR2 is ANQGSEA. The CDR3 reads CSVEEVQDYEQFF. CDR3 in DNA: TGCAGCGTTGAAGAGGTCCAGGACTATGAGCAGTTCTTC.

With regard to this clonotype: A much bigger clone sits one base away, suggesting this may be a read error. This chain connects TRBV3-1 to TRBJ2-5; 7 bases align to TRBD1. The CDR3 sequence is 14 residues long. Trimming at V came to 5 bases and at J to 5 bases, leaving 8 bases not matched to a gene. Germline V gene data show CDR1 as LGHDT and CDR2 as YNNKEL (reference sequence). CDR3 DNA sequence: TGTGCCAGCAGCACGGAGCAGGGGGTGGAGACCCAGTACTTC. The encoded protein is CASSTEQGVETQYF.

The chain has TRBV12-3 or TRBV12-4 and TRBJ2-3; 8 bases align to TRBD1. The CDR3 is 15 residues long. The V and J ends lost 3 bases and 15 bases, in that order; junction bases with no gene match: 17. CDR3 in amino acids: CASSLDRVDTDMQYF. DNA of the CDR3: TGTGCCAGCAGTTTGGACAGGGTGGACACAGATATGCAATATTTT.

V and J are TRBV20-1 and TRBJ1-1, with 8 positions matching TRBD1. This CDR3 comprises 15 residues. Germline V CDR1 and CDR2: DFQATT, SNEGSKA (reference sequence). The J segment lost 5 bases and the V segment lost 3 bases, leaving 11 bases of the junction unmatched. CDR3: CSARPTGTGRTEAFF. CDR3 sequence (DNA): TGCAGTGCTAGGCCCACCGGGACAGGTCGTACTGAAGCTTTCTTT.

The sample holds many counts of this clonotype. V and J are TRBV12-3 or TRBV12-4 and TRBJ2-3; tentative D call: TRBD1 (5 bases). The CDR3 is 17 residues long. With 1 base removed from V and 0 bases from J, the gap between germline ends came to 14 bases. DNA of the CDR3: TGTGCCAGCAGTTTAGGGGGCCCCCCGATTAGCACAGATACGCAGTATTTT. It is translated as CASSLGGPPISTDTQYF.

This chain connects TRBV5-1 to TRBJ1-6; D remains unclear. This CDR3 spans 16 amino acids. Trimming shortened V by 0 bases and J by 13 bases, and 20 bases separated the two germline ends. Germline assignment: CDR1 SGHRS and CDR2 YFSETQ. CDR3 region: CASSLEVAGSVAPLHF. For the CDR3, the DNA is TGCGCCAGCAGCTTGGAGGTGGCGGGGTCCGTGGCTCCCCTCCACTTT.

The chain uses TRBV29-1 and TRBJ1-5; D is unresolved. There are 12 residues in the CDR3. The germline V gene has CDR1 SQVTM and CDR2 ANQGSEA. Between the trimmed V and J ends, which lost 4 bases and 4 bases, there was a span of 8 bases. The CDR3 sequence is CSVGLANQPQHF. The CDR3, as DNA: TGCAGCGTTGGGCTTGCGAATCAGCCCCAGCATTTT.